Listed below are T cell receptor beta chains from one sample, sequenced in a study of cytomegalovirus exposure and HLA in healthy donors. This table comes from immunoSEQ multiplex PCR, and its TCRdb copy is limited to in-frame clones, with some not included. The sample comprises 87,000 or so clones, 55% to 75% of which are singletons, and 3.2% rests with the top ten. The sample was PBMCs. The source of these receptors is a man aged 55 to 70 in good health and CMV-seronegative. The CDR3 runs from the conserved cysteine through the conserved F or W. D genes are given only for firm matches. Part of the rows lack a size; the others show once, few, many or a class for expanded clones.

clone_size	v_call	d_call	j_call	cdr3_aa	cdr3_nt
NA	TRBV27	NA	TRBJ1-6	CASSLWGVDNSPLHF	TGTGCCAGCAGTTTATGGGGGGTGGATAATTCACCCCTCCACTTT
once	TRBV19	NA	TRBJ2-2	CASSIFRDTGELFF	TGTGCCAGTAGTATCTTTCGGGACACCGGGGAGCTGTTTTTT
NA	TRBV7-9	NA	TRBJ2-7	CSSSLEGQYSYEQYF	TGTTCCAGCAGCTTAGAAGGACAGTACTCCTACGAGCAGTACTTC
few	TRBV4-1	TRBD1	TRBJ1-2	CASSQDSATGGYGYTF	TGCGCCAGCAGCCAAGATAGTGCGACAGGGGGATATGGCTACACCTTC
NA	TRBV27	TRBD1	TRBJ2-7	CASSLGQGFPYEQYF	TGTGCCAGCAGTTTGGGACAGGGATTTCCCTACGAGCAGTACTTC
NA	TRBV11-2	TRBD1	TRBJ1-1	CASSSNRGLNTEAFF	TGTGCCAGCAGCTCAAACAGGGGACTGAACACTGAAGCTTTCTTT
many	TRBV6-6	NA	TRBJ2-7	CASTDSYEQYF	TGTGCCAGCACCGACAGTTACGAGCAGTACTTC
NA	TRBV29-1	NA	TRBJ2-7	CSVLHGSHEQYF	TGCAGCGTCCTGCACGGGAGTCACGAGCAGTACTTC
NA	TRBV7-3	TRBD1	TRBJ1-2	CASSYTGTGNYGYTF	TGTGCCAGCAGCTATACCGGGACAGGCAACTATGGCTACACCTTC
NA	TRBV28	TRBD1	TRBJ2-1	CASITGAYNEQFF	TGTGCCAGCATCACAGGGGCCTACAATGAGCAGTTCTTC
NA	TRBV27	NA	TRBJ2-6	CASSPGLPGANVLTF	TGTGCCAGCAGCCCGGGACTCCCTGGGGCCAACGTCCTGACTTTC
few	TRBV28	NA	TRBJ1-1	CASSLRIGTEAFF	TGTGCCAGCAGTCTCCGAATCGGCACTGAAGCTTTCTTT
NA	TRBV7-9	NA	TRBJ1-4	CASSPAGGRTNEKLFF	TGTGCCAGCAGCCCGGCGGGGGGGCGGACTAATGAAAAACTGTTTTTT
few	TRBV28	NA	TRBJ1-5	CASGRPGIPSWGDQPQHF	TGTGCCAGCGGACGACCAGGGATTCCCAGTTGGGGGGATCAGCCCCAGCATTTT
NA	TRBV5-1	TRBD1	TRBJ2-7	CASSTGQGGEQYF	TGCGCCAGCAGCACTGGACAGGGGGGCGAGCAGTACTTC
NA	TRBV11-3	TRBD1	TRBJ1-1	CASSSGQGMNTEAFF	TGTGCCAGCAGCTCGGGACAGGGGATGAACACTGAAGCTTTCTTT
NA	TRBV25-1	TRBD1	TRBJ2-7	CASRGTGDSYEQYF	TGTGCCAGCAGGGGGACAGGAGACTCCTACGAGCAGTACTTC
NA	TRBV28	NA	TRBJ1-2	CASSLFLGLGGYTF	TGTGCCAGCAGTCTATTCTTGGGACTTGGAGGCTACACCTTC
few	TRBV5-1	TRBD2	TRBJ2-3	CASTRTISGELADTQYF	TGCGCCAGCACCCGGACTATCAGCGGGGAGCTCGCAGATACGCAGTATTTT
NA	TRBV4-2	TRBD2	TRBJ2-1	CASSAAARGGQNEQFF	TGTGCCAGCAGTGCAGCGGCGCGGGGGGGCCAGAATGAGCAGTTCTTC
NA	TRBV6-5	NA	TRBJ2-5	CASSLRDNQETQYF	TGTGCCAGCAGCCTAAGGGACAACCAAGAGACCCAGTACTTC
few	TRBV2	TRBD1	TRBJ1-2	CASRRTGTGDGYTF	TGTGCCAGCAGGAGAACCGGGACAGGGGATGGCTACACCTTC
NA	TRBV5-4	NA	TRBJ1-2	CASSFSIYGYTF	TGTGCCAGCAGCTTTTCCATCTATGGCTACACCTTC
NA	TRBV5-4	NA	TRBJ2-1	CASSFDRGDEQFF	TGTGCCAGCAGTTTCGACCGCGGCGATGAGCAGTTCTTC
NA	TRBV29-1	TRBD1	TRBJ1-2	CSVLTGVERNYGYTF	TGCAGCGTCTTGACAGGGGTGGAGCGGAACTATGGCTACACCTTC
NA	TRBV5-1	TRBD2	TRBJ2-7	CASSSSSGKYEQYF	TGCGCCAGCAGCAGCTCTAGCGGGAAGTACGAGCAGTACTTC
few	TRBV10-1	TRBD1	TRBJ2-1	CATDGTDNEQFF	TGCGCCACCGACGGGACAGACAATGAGCAGTTCTTC